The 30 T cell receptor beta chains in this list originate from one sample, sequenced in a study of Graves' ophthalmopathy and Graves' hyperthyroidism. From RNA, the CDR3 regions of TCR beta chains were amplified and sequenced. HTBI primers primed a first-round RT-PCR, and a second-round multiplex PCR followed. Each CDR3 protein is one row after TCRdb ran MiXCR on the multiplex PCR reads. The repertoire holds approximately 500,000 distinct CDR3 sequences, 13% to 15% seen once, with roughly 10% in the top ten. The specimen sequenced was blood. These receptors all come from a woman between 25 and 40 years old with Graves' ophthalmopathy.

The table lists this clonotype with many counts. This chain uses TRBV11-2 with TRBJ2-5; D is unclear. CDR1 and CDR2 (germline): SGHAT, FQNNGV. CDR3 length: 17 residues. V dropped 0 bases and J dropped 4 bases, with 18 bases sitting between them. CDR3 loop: CASSLDFGPLTGETQYF. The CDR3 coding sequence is TGTGCCAGCAGCTTAGATTTCGGTCCCTTAACCGGAGAGACCCAGTACTTC.

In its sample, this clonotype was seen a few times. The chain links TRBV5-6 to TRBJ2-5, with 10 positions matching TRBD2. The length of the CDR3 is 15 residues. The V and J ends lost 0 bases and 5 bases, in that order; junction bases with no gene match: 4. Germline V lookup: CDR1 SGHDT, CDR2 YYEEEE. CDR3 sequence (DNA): TGTGCCAGCAGCTTGGAAGCGGGGGGGCACGAGACCCAGTACTTC. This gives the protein CASSLEAGGHETQYF.

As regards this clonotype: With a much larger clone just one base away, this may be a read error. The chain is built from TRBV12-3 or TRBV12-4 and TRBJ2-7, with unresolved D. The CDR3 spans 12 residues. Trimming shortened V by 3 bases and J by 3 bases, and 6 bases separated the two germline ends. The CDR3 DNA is TGTGCCAGCAGTTTGCAGCACTACGAGCAGTACTTC. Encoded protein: CASSLQHYEQYF.

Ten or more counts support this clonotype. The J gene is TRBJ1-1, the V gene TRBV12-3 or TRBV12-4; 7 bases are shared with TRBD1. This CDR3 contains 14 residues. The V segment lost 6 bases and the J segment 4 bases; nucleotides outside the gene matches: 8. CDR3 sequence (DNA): TGTGCCAGCAGGTATACAGGGGCGGTCACTGAAGCTTTCTTT. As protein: CASRYTGAVTEAFF.

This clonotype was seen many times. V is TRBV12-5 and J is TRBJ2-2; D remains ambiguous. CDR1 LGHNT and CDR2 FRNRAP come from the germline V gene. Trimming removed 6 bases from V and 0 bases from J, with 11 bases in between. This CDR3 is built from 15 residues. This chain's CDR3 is CASGKENSNTGELFF. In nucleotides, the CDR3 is TGTGCTAGTGGGAAAGAGAATTCGAACACCGGGGAGCTGTTTTTT.

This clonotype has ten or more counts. CDR3 DNA: TGCAGCGTTGACCGTCAGAACACTGAAGCTTTCTTT. Translated, it gives CSVDRQNTEAFF. This rearrangement joins TRBV29-1 to TRBJ1-1; D call uncertain. This CDR3 comprises 12 residues. Trimming took 3 bases from V and 1 from J, leaving 6 bases between them. Germline CDR1 is SQVTM and CDR2 is ANQGSEA.

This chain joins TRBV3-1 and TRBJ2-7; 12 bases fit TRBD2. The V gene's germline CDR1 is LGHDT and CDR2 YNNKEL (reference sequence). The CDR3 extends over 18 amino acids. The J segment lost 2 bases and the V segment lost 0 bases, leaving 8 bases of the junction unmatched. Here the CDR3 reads CASSQDRLAGGVAYEQYF. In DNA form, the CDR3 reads TGTGCCAGCAGCCAAGATCGGCTAGCGGGAGGGGTGGCCTACGAGCAGTACTTC.

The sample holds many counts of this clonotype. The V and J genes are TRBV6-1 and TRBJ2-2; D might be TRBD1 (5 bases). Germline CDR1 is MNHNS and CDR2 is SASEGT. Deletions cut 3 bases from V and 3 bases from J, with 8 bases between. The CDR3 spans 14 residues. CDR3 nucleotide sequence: TGTGCCAGCAGTGAGTCGACAGACACCGGGGAGCTGTTTTTT. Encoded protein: CASSESTDTGELFF.

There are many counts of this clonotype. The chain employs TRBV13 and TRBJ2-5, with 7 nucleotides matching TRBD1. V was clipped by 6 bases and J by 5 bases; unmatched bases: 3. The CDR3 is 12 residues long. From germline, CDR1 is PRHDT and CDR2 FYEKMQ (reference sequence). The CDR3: CASSTRGETQYF. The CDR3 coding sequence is TGTGCCAGCAGTACCAGGGGGGAGACCCAGTACTTC.

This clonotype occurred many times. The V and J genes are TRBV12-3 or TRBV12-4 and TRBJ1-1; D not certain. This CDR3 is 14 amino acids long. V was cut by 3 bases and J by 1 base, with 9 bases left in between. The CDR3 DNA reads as TGTGCCAGCAGTTTCAGTCTGGGGAACACTGAAGCTTTCTTT. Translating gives CASSFSLGNTEAFF.

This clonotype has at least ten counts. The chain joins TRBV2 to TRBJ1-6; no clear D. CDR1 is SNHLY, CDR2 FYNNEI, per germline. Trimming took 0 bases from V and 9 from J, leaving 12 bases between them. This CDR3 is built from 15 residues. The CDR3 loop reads CASSEALVGPSPLHF. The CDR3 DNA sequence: TGTGCCAGCAGTGAAGCGTTAGTCGGACCTTCACCCCTCCACTTT.

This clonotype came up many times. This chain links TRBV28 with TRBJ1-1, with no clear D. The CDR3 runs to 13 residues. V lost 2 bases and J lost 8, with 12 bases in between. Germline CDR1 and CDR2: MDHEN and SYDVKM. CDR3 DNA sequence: TGTGCCAGCAGTTTAGGGATAGCGTCGGAAGCTTTCTTT. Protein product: CASSLGIASEAFF.

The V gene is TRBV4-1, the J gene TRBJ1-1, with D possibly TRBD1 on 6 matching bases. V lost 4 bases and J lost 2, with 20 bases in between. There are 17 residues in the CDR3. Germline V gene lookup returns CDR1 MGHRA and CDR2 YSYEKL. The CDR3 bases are TGCGCCAGCAGCCCACTATTTCCAGGAGGGGGAAACACTGAAGCTTTCTTT. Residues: CASSPLFPGGGNTEAFF.

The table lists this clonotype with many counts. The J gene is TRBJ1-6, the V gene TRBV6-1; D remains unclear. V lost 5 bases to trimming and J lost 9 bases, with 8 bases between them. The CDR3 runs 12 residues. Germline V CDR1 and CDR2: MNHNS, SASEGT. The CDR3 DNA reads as TGTGCCAGCAGTTCCCGGGTTTCACCCCTCCACTTT. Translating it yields CASSSRVSPLHF.

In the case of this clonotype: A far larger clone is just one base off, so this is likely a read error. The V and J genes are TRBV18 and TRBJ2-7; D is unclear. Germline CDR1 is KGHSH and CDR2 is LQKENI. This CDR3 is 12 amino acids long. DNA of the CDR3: TGTGCCAGCTCACCACCCAGCTACGAGCTGTACTTC. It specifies CASSPPSYELYF.

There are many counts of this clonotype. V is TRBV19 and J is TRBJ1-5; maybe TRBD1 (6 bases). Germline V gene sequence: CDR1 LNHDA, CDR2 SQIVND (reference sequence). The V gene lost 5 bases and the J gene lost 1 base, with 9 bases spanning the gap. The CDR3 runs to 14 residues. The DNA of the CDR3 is TGTGCCAGTAGTTATACAGGGAGCAATCAGCCCCAGCATTTT. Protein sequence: CASSYTGSNQPQHF.

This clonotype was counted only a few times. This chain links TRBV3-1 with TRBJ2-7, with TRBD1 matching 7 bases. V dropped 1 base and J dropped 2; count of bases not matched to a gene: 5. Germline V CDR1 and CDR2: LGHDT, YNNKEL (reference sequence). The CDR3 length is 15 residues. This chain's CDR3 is CASSQGDSLAYEQYF. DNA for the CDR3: TGTGCCAGCAGCCAAGGGGACAGCCTCGCCTACGAGCAGTACTTC.

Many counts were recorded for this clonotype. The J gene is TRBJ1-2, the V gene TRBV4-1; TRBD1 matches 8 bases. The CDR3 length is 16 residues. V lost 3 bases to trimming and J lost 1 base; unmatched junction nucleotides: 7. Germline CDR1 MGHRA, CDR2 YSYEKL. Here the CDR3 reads CASSQTGQGLNYGYTF. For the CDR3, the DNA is TGCGCCAGCAGCCAGACCGGACAGGGCCTTAACTATGGCTACACCTTC.

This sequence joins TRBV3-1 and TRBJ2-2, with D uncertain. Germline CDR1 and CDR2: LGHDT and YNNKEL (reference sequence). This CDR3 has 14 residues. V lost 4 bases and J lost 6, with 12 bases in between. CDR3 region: CASSPSPKAGELFF. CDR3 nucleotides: TGTGCCAGCAGCCCGTCCCCGAAGGCCGGGGAGCTGTTTTTT.

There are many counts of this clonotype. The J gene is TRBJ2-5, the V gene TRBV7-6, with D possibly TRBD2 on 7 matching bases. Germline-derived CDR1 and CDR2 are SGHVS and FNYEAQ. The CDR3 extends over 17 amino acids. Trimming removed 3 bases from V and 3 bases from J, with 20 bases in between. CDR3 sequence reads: CASSFSIRGDIKETQYF. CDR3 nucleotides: TGTGCCAGCAGCTTTTCTATTCGGGGGGACATTAAAGAGACCCAGTACTTC.

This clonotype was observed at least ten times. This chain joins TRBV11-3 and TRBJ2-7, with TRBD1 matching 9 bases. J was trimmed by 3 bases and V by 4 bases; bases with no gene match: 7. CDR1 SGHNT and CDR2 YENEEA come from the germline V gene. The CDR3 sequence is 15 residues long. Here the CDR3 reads CASSYPGQGHYEQYF. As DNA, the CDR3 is TGTGCCAGCAGCTACCCGGGACAGGGTCACTACGAGCAGTACTTC.

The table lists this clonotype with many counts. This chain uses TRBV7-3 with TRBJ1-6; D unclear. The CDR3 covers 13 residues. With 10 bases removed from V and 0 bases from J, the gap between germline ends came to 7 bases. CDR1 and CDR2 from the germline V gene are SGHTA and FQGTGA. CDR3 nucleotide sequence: TGTGCCACCTCGAGCTCCTATAATTCACCCCTCCACTTT. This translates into CATSSSYNSPLHF.

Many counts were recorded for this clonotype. The CDR3 region is CASSTAGTHYGYTF. The CDR3 DNA reads TGTGCCAGCAGCACCGCAGGGACCCACTATGGCTACACCTTC. The rearrangement uses TRBV9 and TRBJ1-2; a possible D gene is TRBD1 (5 bases). Germline-derived CDR1 and CDR2 are SGDLS and YYNGEE. With 4 bases removed from V and 3 bases from J, the gap between germline ends came to 13 bases. The CDR3 has 14 amino acids.

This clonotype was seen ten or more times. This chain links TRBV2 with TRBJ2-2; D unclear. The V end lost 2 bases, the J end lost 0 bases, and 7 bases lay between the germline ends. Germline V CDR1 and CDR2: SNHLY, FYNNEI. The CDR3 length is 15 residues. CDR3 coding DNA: TGTGCCAGCAGTGAAAGTCTCGCGAACACCGGGGAGCTGTTTTTT. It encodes CASSESLANTGELFF.

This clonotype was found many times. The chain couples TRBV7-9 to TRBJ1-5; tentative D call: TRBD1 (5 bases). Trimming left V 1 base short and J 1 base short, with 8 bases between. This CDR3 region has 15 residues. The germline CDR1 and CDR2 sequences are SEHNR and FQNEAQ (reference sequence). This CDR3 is CASSLGTLSNQPQHF. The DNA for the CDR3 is TGTGCCAGCAGCTTAGGGACACTGAGCAATCAGCCCCAGCATTTT.

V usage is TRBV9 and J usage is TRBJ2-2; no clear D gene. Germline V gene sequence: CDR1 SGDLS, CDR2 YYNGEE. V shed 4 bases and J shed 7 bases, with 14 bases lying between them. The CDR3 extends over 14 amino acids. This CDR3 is CASSLGSGGGELFF. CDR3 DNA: TGTGCCAGCAGCTTAGGATCCGGCGGCGGGGAGCTGTTTTTT.

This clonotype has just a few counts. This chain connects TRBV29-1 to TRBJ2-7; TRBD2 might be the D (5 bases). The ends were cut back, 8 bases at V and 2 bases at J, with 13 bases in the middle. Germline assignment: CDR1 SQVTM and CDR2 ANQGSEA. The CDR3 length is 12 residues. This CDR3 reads CSSPRGTYEQYF. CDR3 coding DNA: TGCAGCTCCCCCCGGGGAACCTACGAGCAGTACTTC.

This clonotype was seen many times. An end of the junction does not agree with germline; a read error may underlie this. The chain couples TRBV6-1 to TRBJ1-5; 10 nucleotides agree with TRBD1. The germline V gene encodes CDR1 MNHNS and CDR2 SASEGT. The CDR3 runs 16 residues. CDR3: CASSDRDRGVNQPQHF. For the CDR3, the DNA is TGTGCCAGCAGTGACCGGGACAGGGGTGTCAATCAGCCCCAGCACTTT.

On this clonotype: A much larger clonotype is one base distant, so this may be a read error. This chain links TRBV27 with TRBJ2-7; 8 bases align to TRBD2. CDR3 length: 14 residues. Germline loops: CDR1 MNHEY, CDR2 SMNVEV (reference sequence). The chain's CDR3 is CASSPGGGRNEHYF. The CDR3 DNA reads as TGTGCCAGCAGTCCTGGCGGGGGGCGAAACGAGCACTACTTC.

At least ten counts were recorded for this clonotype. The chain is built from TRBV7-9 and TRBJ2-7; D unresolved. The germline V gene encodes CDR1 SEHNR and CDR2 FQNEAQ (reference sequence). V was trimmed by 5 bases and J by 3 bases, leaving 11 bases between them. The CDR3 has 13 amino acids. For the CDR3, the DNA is TGTGCCAGCAGCCCGCATGGGAACTACGAGCAGTACTTC. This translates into CASSPHGNYEQYF. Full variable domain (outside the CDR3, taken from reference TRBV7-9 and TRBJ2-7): DTGVSQNPRHKITKRGQNVTFRCDPISEHNRLYWYRQTLGQGPEFLTYFQNEAQLEKSRLLSDRFSAERPKGSFSTLEIQRTEQGDSAMYLCASSPHGNYEQYFGPGTRLTVT.